This T cell receptor (beta chain) was recovered during a study of shared clonotypes between healthy human individuals. Study-wide points: It was the few donors that limited the genetic and exposure-history diversity represented. The study found 4.5% to 5% of naive CD4 clonotypes shared across four donors. Sampling used blood alone; tissue repertoires probably differ.

V lost 0 bases and J 5 bases, leaving 8 bases between the germline ends. The length of the CDR3 is 14 residues. Looked up from germline, CDR1 is SGHTA and CDR2 is FQGTGA. On this clone itself: The antigen is not known.

Each subset's genomic DNA was shared equally among a number of immunoSEQ plates. The repertoire was sequenced with immunoSEQ multiplex PCR; TCRdb's copy has only in-frame clones and lacks some. The sample shows hundreds of thousands of clones, 74% of them seen only once. What was sequenced was memory CD4+ T cells sorted from blood. Regarding subset: CD45RA-negative fraction. The sequence was collected from a man between 25 and 39 years old in good health. The V gene is TRBV7-3, the J gene TRBJ2-1; D unclear. The CDR3 here is CASSLTRTHNEQFF. CDR3 bases: TGTGCCAGCAGCTTAACGCGGACCCACAATGAGCAGTTCTTC. Using reference TRBV7-3 and TRBJ2-1 for the parts outside the CDR3, the full variable domain is GAGVSQTPSNKVTEKGKYVELRCDPISGHTALYWYRQSLGQGPEFLIYFQGTGAADDSGLPNDRFFAVRPEGSVSTLKIQRTERGDSAVYLCASSLTRTHNEQFFGPGTRLTVL.